This TCR beta chain was found in a study of cytomegalovirus exposure and HLA in healthy donors. It was with 60 Vbeta and 13 Jbeta primers that the PCR ran. Sequencing used immunoSEQ multiplex PCR; TCRdb keeps in-frame clones, though not all of them. The table has roughly 150,000 clones, roughly 70% seen once. The clonotype was recovered from a woman between 18 and 29 years old in good health and CMV-seropositive. Sequencing used PBMCs.

The CDR3 loop is CASSQRTQETQYF. The CDR3 DNA reads as TGTGCCAGCAGCCAGCGTACTCAAGAGACCCAGTACTTC. V and J are TRBV7-2 and TRBJ2-5; D unclear. The CDR3 runs to 13 residues. V was shortened by 5 bases and J by 2 bases, with 9 bases between the two germline ends. Germline assignment: CDR1 SGHTA and CDR2 FQGNSA.